The 10 T cell receptor beta chains listed next were all sequenced from one sample in a study of blood T cells in healthy people across ages. A second PCR of 7 to 11 cycles used a sample-barcoded 5' primer and a J-beta primer mix. Each CDR3 protein is one row after TCRdb ran MiXCR on the 5' RACE reads. Here the sample spans 700,000 to 800,000 distinct CDR3 sequences, around 40% being singletons. The sequenced sample consisted of blood. The receptors shown here come from a woman aged 60-75 years in good health.

On this clonotype: A much larger clone sits a single nucleotide away, making a read error possible. This chain connects TRBV9 to TRBJ2-1; tentative D call: TRBD2 (6 bases). CDR3 length: 13 amino acids. CDR1 is SGDLS and CDR2 is YYNGEE in the germline V gene. CDR3 nucleotide sequence: TGTGCCTGCAGCCCACCTAGCGCGGATGAGCAGTTCTTC. This gives the protein CACSPPSADEQFF.

This clonotype came up a few times. The V gene is TRBV7-8, the J gene TRBJ2-5; 9 bases agree with TRBD1. The CDR3 runs 16 residues. The V and J ends lost 5 bases and 11 bases, in that order; junction bases with no gene match: 18. Per germline, CDR1 SGHVS and CDR2 FQNEAQ. The CDR3 DNA reads TGTGCCAGCAGCCCCTTAGGGACAGGGTTTTCAGATGAGCAGTACTTC. Amino acid sequence: CASSPLGTGFSDEQYF.

This rearrangement joins TRBV7-2 to TRBJ2-5; D is unresolved. The V gene's germline CDR1 is SGHTA and CDR2 FQGNSA. Trimming pared 3 bases from V and 2 bases from J, leaving 10 bases between. The CDR3 loop spans 14 amino acids. This CDR3 is CASSFGNGQETQYF. The CDR3 DNA follows: TGTGCCAGCAGCTTCGGAAACGGGCAAGAGACCCAGTACTTC. The full variable domain, in which reference TRBV7-2 and TRBJ2-5 provide the parts outside the CDR3, is GAGVSQSPSNKVTEKGKDVELRCDPISGHTALYWYRQSLGQGLEFLIYFQGNSAPDKSGLPSDRFSAERTGGSVSTLTIQRTQQEDSAVYLCASSFGNGQETQYFGPGTRLLVL.

The chain has TRBV3-1 and TRBJ1-1, with a weak D call TRBD1 (5 bases). Germline V CDR1 and CDR2: LGHDT, YNNKEL (reference sequence). The length of the CDR3 is 11 residues. V lost 3 bases and J 7 bases, leaving 6 bases between the germline ends. CDR3 DNA: TGTGCCAGCAGCCACAGGGATGAAGCTTTCTTT. Translation: CASSHRDEAFF. The full variable domain, in which reference TRBV3-1 and TRBJ1-1 provide the parts outside the CDR3, is DTAVSQTPKYLVTQMGNDKSIKCEQNLGHDTMYWYKQDSKKFLKIMFSYNNKELIINETVPNRFSPKSPDKAHLNLHINSLELGDSAVYFCASSHRDEAFFGQGTRLTVV.

J is TRBJ2-3 and V is TRBV7-2; 11 bases match TRBD2. This CDR3 is built from 17 residues. Germline assignment: CDR1 SGHTA and CDR2 FQGNSA. V lost 4 bases, J lost 2 bases, and 8 bases stayed unmatched. The CDR3 nucleotides read TGTGCCAGCAGCTATCGTAGCGGGGGGGTTAACACAGATACGCAGTATTTT. This codes for CASSYRSGGVNTDTQYF.

The chain recombines TRBV27 with TRBJ1-5, with 7 bases matching TRBD1. The CDR3 is made up of 18 amino acids. Germline lookup yields CDR1 MNHEY and CDR2 SMNVEV (reference sequence). V was clipped by 5 bases and J by 4 bases; unmatched bases: 17. CDR3 nucleotides: TGTGCCAGCAGTCTACGTCCGCCGGGACAGAGGGATAATCAGCCCCAGCATTTT. Translating it yields CASSLRPPGQRDNQPQHF.

The rearrangement links TRBV12-3 or TRBV12-4 to TRBJ2-7; a weak D match, TRBD1 (6 bases). The CDR3 sequence is 22 residues long. Trimming pared 4 bases from V and 7 bases from J, leaving 41 bases between. This CDR3 reads CASSSDRGRRQVRGSSYNEQYF. CDR3 nucleotide sequence: TGTGCCAGCAGTTCAGACCGAGGTCGGCGACAGGTGAGGGGAAGCTCCTACAATGAGCAGTACTTC.

This clonotype occurred a few times. The genes are TRBV11-2 and TRBJ2-4; possible D gene TRBD2, 5 bases. The J call could be wrong; TRBJ2-7 is a better fit for the DNA end. The length of the CDR3 is 15 residues. Germline loops: CDR1 SGHAT, CDR2 FQNNGV. This CDR3 is CASSLAVGVASEQYF. Written as DNA, the CDR3 is TGTGCCAGCAGCTTAGCTGTGGGAGTAGCCTCCGAGCAGTACTTC.

This clonotype was counted many times. The gene calls are TRBV6-2 or TRBV6-3 and TRBJ2-7; D unresolved. The V gene's germline CDR1 is MNHEY and CDR2 SVGEGT. This CDR3 is built from 12 residues. The V end lost 4 bases, the J end lost 3 bases, and 7 bases lay between the germline ends. This CDR3 reads CASSWSGYEQYF. The CDR3 region has the DNA TGTGCCAGCAGTTGGTCAGGCTACGAGCAGTACTTC.

The chain has TRBV20-1 and TRBJ1-5, with 8 bases that match TRBD1. The CDR3 is 13 residues long. The V segment lost 6 bases and the J segment 5 bases; nucleotides outside the gene matches: 6. Germline CDR1 reads DFQATT; CDR2 reads SNEGSKA (reference sequence). The DNA for the CDR3 is TGCAGTGCGCGGACAGGGTACGATCAGCCCCAGCATTTT. Residues: CSARTGYDQPQHF.